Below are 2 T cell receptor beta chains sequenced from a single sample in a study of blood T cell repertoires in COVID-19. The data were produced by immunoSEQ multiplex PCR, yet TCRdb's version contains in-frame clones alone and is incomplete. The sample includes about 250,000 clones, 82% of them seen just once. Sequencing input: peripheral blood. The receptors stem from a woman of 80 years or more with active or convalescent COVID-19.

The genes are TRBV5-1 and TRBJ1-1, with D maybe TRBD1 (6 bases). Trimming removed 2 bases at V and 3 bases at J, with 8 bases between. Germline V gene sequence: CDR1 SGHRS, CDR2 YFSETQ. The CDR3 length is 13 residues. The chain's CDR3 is CASSFTGYTEAFF. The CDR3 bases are TGCGCCAGCAGCTTTACAGGGTACACTGAAGCTTTCTTT.

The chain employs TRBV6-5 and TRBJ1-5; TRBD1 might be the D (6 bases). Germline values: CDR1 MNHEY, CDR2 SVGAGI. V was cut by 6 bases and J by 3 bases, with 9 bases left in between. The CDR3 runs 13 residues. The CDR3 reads CASRGQYNQPQHF. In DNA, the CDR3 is TGTGCCAGCAGAGGACAGTACAATCAGCCCCAGCATTTT.